This entry lists 18 T cell receptor beta chains sequenced from one sample in a study of PD-1 blockade in classical Hodgkin lymphoma. This sample's time point: cycle 4 day 1 (C4D1), after 6 weeks of nivolumab. After autologous stem cell transplantation all patients relapsed, and prior brentuximab vedotin exposure differed between cohorts. The assay was immunoSEQ multiplex PCR, and TCRdb's table has in-frame clones only and misses some. There are roughly 20,000 clones in the sample; 80% occur only once, and 7.2% lies in the top ten. Here the sequenced sample was peripheral blood mononuclear cells (PBMCs), taken before the fourth cycle of nivolumab. Receptor source: a human donor with classical Hodgkin lymphoma.

This clone was seen only a few times. This chain joins TRBV5-4 and TRBJ2-5, with D perhaps TRBD1 (6 bases). Trimming removed 0 bases at V and 5 bases at J, with 8 bases between. This CDR3 comprises 13 residues. Germline V gives CDR1 SGHNT, CDR2 YYREEE (reference sequence). The CDR3 nucleotides are TGTGCCAGCAGCTTGGACAGGGAGGAGACCCAGTACTTC. Residues: CASSLDREETQYF.

The rearrangement links TRBV27 to TRBJ2-5; TRBD2 agrees at 7 bases. From germline, CDR1 is MNHEY and CDR2 SMNVEV (reference sequence). CDR3 length equals 14 residues. With V trimmed by 7 bases and J by 0 bases, 5 bases remained unmatched. DNA of the CDR3: TGTGCCAGCACCCCAGCGGGACACCAAGAGACCCAGTACTTC. The encoded protein is CASTPAGHQETQYF.

This clone appeared once. The chain carries TRBV30 and TRBJ2-7; unclear D gene. The CDR3 has 12 amino acids. CDR1 GTSNPN and CDR2 SVGIG come from the germline V gene (reference sequence). The ends were cut back, 3 bases at V and 3 bases at J, with 9 bases in the middle. The CDR3: CAWSEINYEQYF. The CDR3 DNA reads TGTGCCTGGAGCGAGATAAACTACGAGCAGTACTTC.

This clone has just a few counts. This chain links TRBV7-2 with TRBJ2-7, with 7 bases that match TRBD1. The germline V gene encodes CDR1 SGHTA and CDR2 FQGNSA. The V segment lost 3 bases and the J segment 3 bases; nucleotides outside the gene matches: 2. This CDR3 has 13 residues. Here the CDR3 DNA reads TGTGCCAGCAGCTTGGGGGACAGCTACGAGCAGTACTTC. It is translated as CASSLGDSYEQYF.

This chain links TRBV5-4 with TRBJ1-1; D remains ambiguous. The germline V gene has CDR1 SGHNT and CDR2 YYREEE (reference sequence). The V gene lost 3 bases and the J gene lost 2 bases, with 14 bases spanning the gap. CDR3 length: 15 amino acids. The CDR3 DNA is TGTGCCAGCAGCTCCATGACATCTGGTAACACTGAAGCTTTCTTT. Its translation is CASSSMTSGNTEAFF.

This chain joins TRBV15 and TRBJ2-5; the D gene is possibly TRBD1 (5 bases). V lost 3 bases to trimming and J lost 5 bases, with 16 bases between them. This CDR3 region has 15 residues. Germline V gene sequence: CDR1 LNHNV, CDR2 YYDKDF (reference sequence). The CDR3 loop reads CATSRARRAEETQYF. CDR3 coding DNA: TGTGCCACCAGCAGGGCGCGCAGGGCGGAGGAGACCCAGTACTTC.

The sample holds one count of this clone. The chain carries TRBV30 and TRBJ1-1; no clear D gene. V gave up 5 bases and J gave up 11 bases, with 15 bases separating them. The CDR3 extends over 11 amino acids. Germline values: CDR1 GTSNPN, CDR2 SVGIG (reference sequence). The CDR3, as DNA: TGTGCCTGGGCGTATGGCCAAGAGGCTTTCTTT. This gives the protein CAWAYGQEAFF.

The CDR3 sequence: CASSSPNRDRNTEAFF. Here the CDR3 DNA reads TGTGCCAGCAGCTCTCCAAACCGGGACAGAAACACTGAAGCTTTCTTT. J is TRBJ1-1 and V is TRBV5-4; 7 nucleotides match TRBD1. With 3 bases clipped from V and 2 bases from J, the junction kept 10 bases outside the gene matches. This CDR3 region has 16 residues. Per germline, CDR1 SGHNT and CDR2 YYREEE (reference sequence).

The gene calls are TRBV6-6 and TRBJ1-6; perhaps TRBD1 as D (5 bases). V gave up 5 bases and J gave up 6 bases, with 14 bases separating them. The CDR3 consists of 15 residues. CDR1 and CDR2 from the germline V gene are MNHNY and SVGAGI (reference sequence). The CDR3 DNA is TGTGCCAGCAGTCCTCGGGTGGGGCGTAATTCACCCCTCCACTTT. Translation: CASSPRVGRNSPLHF.

This clone was seen a single time. The chain is built from TRBV4-3 and TRBJ2-1, with 8 positions matching TRBD2. Germline trimming cut 1 base from V and 3 bases from J; bases unmatched to any gene: 5. The germline V gene encodes CDR1 LGHNA and CDR2 YSLEER. The CDR3 is made up of 16 amino acids. The CDR3 loop is CASSQGAGGRYNEQFF. The CDR3 bases are TGCGCCAGCAGCCAAGGGGCGGGGGGACGCTACAATGAGCAGTTCTTC.

The chain has TRBV13 and TRBJ2-7; a possible D gene is TRBD1 (5 bases). Germline CDR1 reads PRHDT; CDR2 reads FYEKMQ (reference sequence). Trimming cost V 5 bases and J 0 bases, with 20 bases left between them. The CDR3 is made up of 17 amino acids. CDR3 DNA: TGTGCCAGCAGCCAATTTAGGGCAGGGATTGCCTCCTACGAGCAGTACTTC. Its translation: CASSQFRAGIASYEQYF.

The chain uses TRBV4-1 and TRBJ1-3, with D uncertain. Germline-derived CDR1 and CDR2 are MGHRA and YSYEKL. The CDR3 totals 15 residues. Trimming cost V 1 base and J 8 bases, with 15 bases left between them. In nucleotides, the CDR3 is TGCGCCAGCAGCCAAGCGGACTCTCGGGGAGACACCATATATTTT. This encodes CASSQADSRGDTIYF.

This chain joins TRBV28 and TRBJ1-4; TRBD1 might be the D (5 bases). This CDR3 region has 16 residues. CDR1 MDHEN and CDR2 SYDVKM come from the germline V gene. V dropped 4 bases and J dropped 0 bases, with 12 bases sitting between them. The CDR3 protein is CASSSTGATTNEKLFF. CDR3 DNA sequence: TGTGCCAGCAGTTCGACCGGGGCAACAACTAATGAAAAACTGTTTTTT.

The chain recombines TRBV5-1 with TRBJ2-1; a weak D match, TRBD2 (6 bases). This CDR3 comprises 17 residues. V gave up 0 bases and J gave up 1 base, with 14 bases separating them. Looked up from germline, CDR1 is SGHRS and CDR2 is YFSETQ. The CDR3, as DNA: TGCGCCAGCAGCTTGGGGGCCGGAGGGACTTCCTACAATGAGCAGTTCTTC. Its translation is CASSLGAGGTSYNEQFF.

The CDR3 protein is CASSEWAAPNQPQHF. The DNA of the CDR3 is TGTGCCAGCAGTGAATGGGCGGCGCCCAATCAGCCCCAGCATTTT. This chain links TRBV6-1 with TRBJ1-5, with D unclear. V lost 2 bases to trimming and J lost 3 bases, with 11 bases between them. The CDR3 has 15 amino acids. Germline-derived CDR1 and CDR2 are MNHNS and SASEGT.

This clone turned up a few times. V and J are TRBV19 and TRBJ1-1; no firm D call. Trimming left V 7 bases short and J 1 base short, with 10 bases between. The CDR3 has 13 residues. Germline CDR1 LNHDA, CDR2 SQIVND (reference sequence). The CDR3 protein is CASKVRGNTEAFF. The CDR3 nucleotides are TGTGCCAGTAAAGTTAGAGGGAACACTGAAGCTTTCTTT.

V and J are TRBV2 and TRBJ2-7; D uncertain. Trimming cost V 2 bases and J 6 bases, with 11 bases left between them. From germline, CDR1 is SNHLY and CDR2 FYNNEI. The CDR3 covers 13 residues. This CDR3 reads CASSELQAGEQYF. The DNA of the CDR3 is TGTGCCAGCAGTGAATTGCAGGCAGGCGAGCAGTACTTC.

The DNA of the CDR3 is TGTGCCAGCAGCTTATCGGGACAGGGGGCCCCAGCCCAGACCATTCAGTACTTC. Translation: CASSLSGQGAPAQTIQYF. This chain links TRBV7-3 with TRBJ2-4, with 12 bases identical to TRBD1. The germline V gene encodes CDR1 SGHTA and CDR2 FQGTGA. This CDR3 has 18 amino acids. V was clipped by 2 bases and J by 9 bases; unmatched bases: 14.